Below are 27 T cell receptor beta chains sequenced from a single sample in a study of CXCR3-negative and CXCR3-positive naive CD8 T cells. Their target antigens are unknown. It was by 5' RACE with UMI labels that the TRB cDNA libraries were prepared. TCRdb reprocessed the 5' RACE reads, with one entry per CDR3 protein and no DNA. Its listing shows some 140,000 distinct CDR3 sequences. Whole-study results and caveats: Naive cells positive for CXCR3 carried more hydrophobic TRB CDR3s than CXCR3-negative ones.

What was sequenced was naive CXCR3+ CD8+ T cells from blood. The subset is: CD45RO-CCR7+CD27+CD95- naive CD8+ T cells expressing CXCR3 (TNR3+). These receptors all stem from a human donor in good health. Some clones in this sample may be carry-over from other donors' samples.

This chain connects TRBV7-9 to TRBJ2-7; TCRdb outputs TRBD1, but without DNA this stays unchecked. The CDR3 contains 17 residues. Germline-derived CDR1 and CDR2 are SEHNR and FQNEAQ (reference sequence). CDR3 protein: CASSPTIGGQGYNEQYF.

The chain recombines TRBV6-5 with TRBJ1-2. The CDR3 extends over 13 amino acids. Germline loops: CDR1 MNHEY, CDR2 SVGAGI. CDR3 amino acids: CASSYARNNGYTF.

The J gene is TRBJ1-4, the V gene TRBV6-2 or TRBV6-3; the D call from TCRdb, TRBD1, cannot be confirmed without DNA. Germline CDR1 and CDR2: MNHEY and SVGEGT. The CDR3 is made up of 14 amino acids. CDR3 sequence reads: CASAPTGDIGKLFF.

The chain carries TRBV7-8 and TRBJ2-1; TCRdb returns TRBD1, unconfirmable since there is no DNA. The CDR3 is 15 amino acids. Germline assignment: CDR1 SGHVS and CDR2 FQNEAQ. The CDR3 is CASSLTTGYTDTQYF.

The chain joins TRBV28 to TRBJ2-4; TCRdb outputs TRBD2, but without DNA this stays unchecked. CDR1 MDHEN and CDR2 SYDVKM come from the germline V gene. The CDR3 runs to 15 residues. CDR3 in amino acids: CASSSPTGWRDIQYF. The full variable domain, with the rest looked up from reference TRBV28 and TRBJ2-4, is DVKVTQSSRYLVKRTGEKVFLECVQDMDHENMFWYRQDPGLGLRLIYFSYDVKMKEKGDIPEGYSVSREKKERFSLILESASTNQTSMYLCASSSPTGWRDIQYFGAGTRLSVL.

This CDR3 is CASRTHTGDEKLFF. The chain uses TRBV12-3 or TRBV12-4 and TRBJ1-4; TCRdb's D gene call, TRBD1, goes unchecked for lack of DNA. This CDR3 has 14 residues.

V and J are TRBV15 and TRBJ2-7; TCRdb gives TRBD1 as the D gene, but with no DNA this cannot be confirmed. This CDR3 has 15 residues. Germline CDR1 reads LNHNV; CDR2 reads YYDKDF (reference sequence). This CDR3 reads CATSRGDRPSPEQYF.

The chain carries TRBV12-3 or TRBV12-4 and TRBJ2-5; with no DNA, the TCRdb D assignment of TRBD2 cannot be verified. The CDR3 has 15 residues. Here the CDR3 reads CASSLRTSFLETQYF.

V and J are TRBV20-1 and TRBJ1-5; TCRdb selects TRBD1, and the lack of DNA leaves this call unchecked. Germline loops: CDR1 DFQATT, CDR2 SNEGSKA (reference sequence). This CDR3 contains 15 residues. CDR3 amino acids: CSAQLRDRGGQPQHF.

The V call is TRBV12-3 or TRBV12-4, the J call TRBJ2-7; lacking DNA, the TRBD2 call made by TCRdb goes unchecked. The CDR3 has 16 amino acids. CDR3 sequence: CASSRLGPLSSYEQYF.

This chain links TRBV6-2 or TRBV6-3 with TRBJ2-7; TCRdb gives TRBD1 as the D gene, but with no DNA this cannot be confirmed. The V gene's germline CDR1 is MNHEY and CDR2 SVGEGT. The CDR3 spans 14 residues. The CDR3 loop is CASSLRGESYEQYF.

The chain couples TRBV7-9 to TRBJ2-7. CDR3 length: 14 amino acids. Germline V gene data show CDR1 as SEHNR and CDR2 as FQNEAQ (reference sequence). The CDR3 protein is CASSLGGQTYEQYF.

The CDR3 sequence: CASSQRTRPNRITDTQYF. J is TRBJ2-3 and V is TRBV23-1; as DNA is missing, the TRBD2 call by TCRdb cannot be tested. TRBV23-1 is placed among ORFs of uncertain function. The CDR3 length is 18 residues.

This sequence joins TRBV5-6 and TRBJ1-5; no DNA is available, so the TRBD1 call from TCRdb remains unchecked. This CDR3 comprises 13 residues. The germline gives CDR1 SGHDT, CDR2 YYEEEE. The chain's CDR3 is CASSSGQDQPQHF. Supplemented by reference TRBV5-6 and TRBJ1-5, the full variable domain reads DAGVTQSPTHLIKTRGQQVTLRCSPKSGHDTVSWYQQALGQGPQFIFQYYEEEERQRGNFPDRFSGHQFPNYSSELNVNALLLGDSALYLCASSSGQDQPQHFGDGTRLSIL.

The chain employs TRBV30 and TRBJ1-2. The CDR3 extends over 12 amino acids. CDR1 and CDR2 from the germline V gene are GTSNPN and SVGIG (reference sequence). CDR3: CAWSGNSYGYSF.

The rearrangement links TRBV28 to TRBJ1-2; TCRdb picks TRBD1, but there is no DNA to check that call. The CDR3 extends over 16 amino acids. Per the germline V gene, CDR1 is MDHEN and CDR2 is SYDVKM. CDR3 residues: CASSFYSSAGVDGYTF.

J is TRBJ2-7 and V is TRBV20-1. The CDR3 sequence is 11 residues long. The germline V gene has CDR1 DFQATT and CDR2 SNEGSKA (reference sequence). The CDR3 region is CSGESNYEQYF.

V and J are TRBV7-9 and TRBJ2-7; TCRdb names TRBD1, which stays unverified in the absence of DNA. The CDR3 is 14 amino acids. Per the germline V gene, CDR1 is SEHNR and CDR2 is FQNEAQ (reference sequence). CDR3: CASSYADRLYEQYF.

This chain links TRBV10-2 with TRBJ2-7; TCRdb calls TRBD2, which cannot be checked without DNA. There are 16 residues in the CDR3. Per the germline V gene, CDR1 is WSHSY and CDR2 is SAAADI. Here the CDR3 reads CASSETSGGPPYVQYF.

V and J are TRBV5-1 and TRBJ2-3. The CDR3 loop spans 13 amino acids. The germline gives CDR1 SGHRS, CDR2 YFSETQ. The CDR3 reads CASSLPRADTQYF.

This chain connects TRBV7-3 to TRBJ2-5; as DNA is missing, the TRBD1 call by TCRdb cannot be tested. This CDR3 contains 13 residues. Germline V lookup: CDR1 SGHTA, CDR2 FQGTGA. CDR3 loop: CASSEDGAETQYF.

The chain employs TRBV16 and TRBJ1-5. The CDR3 is 16 amino acids. Germline V gives CDR1 KGHSY, CDR2 FQNENV. The CDR3 reads CASSQYGQYSNQPQHF.

The rearrangement links TRBV10-1 to TRBJ2-4; as DNA is missing, the TRBD1 call by TCRdb cannot be tested. This CDR3 region has 13 residues. Per the germline V gene, CDR1 is WNHNN and CDR2 is SYGVQD (reference sequence). The CDR3 here is CAGQGAEVYIQYF.

The chain carries TRBV28 and TRBJ2-1; TCRdb proposes TRBD2, but this gene call is untestable without DNA. Germline-derived CDR1 and CDR2 are MDHEN and SYDVKM. The CDR3 length is 17 residues. CDR3 protein: CASSLLLLAGGPNEQFF.

The chain is built from TRBV7-9 and TRBJ1-1. The CDR3 length is 14 residues. Germline CDR1 SEHNR, CDR2 FQNEAQ (reference sequence). This chain's CDR3 is CASSPLNMNTEAFF.

The V and J genes are TRBV6-2 or TRBV6-3 and TRBJ2-1; the TCRdb D gene call, TRBD2, has no DNA to confirm it. CDR1 and CDR2 (germline): MNHEY, SVGEGT. The CDR3 is made up of 18 amino acids. CDR3 sequence reads: CASSLKLAGEHLYNEQFF.

CDR3 sequence reads: CASSQDFSTSSGELFF. The gene calls are TRBV4-3 and TRBJ2-2. Germline V lookup: CDR1 LGHNA, CDR2 YSLEER. This CDR3 spans 16 amino acids.